A selection of T cell receptor beta chains follows, all from one sample in a study of cytomegalovirus exposure and HLA in healthy donors. Sequencing used immunoSEQ multiplex PCR; TCRdb keeps in-frame clones, though not all of them. Among nearly 200,000 clones, roughly 77% were seen once, and the ten largest hold about 0.36%. Sequencing was carried out using PBMCs. The receptor set was obtained from a male donor in good health and CMV-seropositive. CDR3s include the opening cysteine and the closing phenylalanine or tryptophan. The D gene is left open where the match is weak. Size tells how often a clone was seen (once, few, many) or the class of an expanded clone, and some rows leave it out.

D gene | J gene | V gene | clone size | CDR3 DNA | CDR3 protein
- | TRBJ2-5 | TRBV28 | - | TGTGCCAGCAGTCCCCAGGGTATGGGCGGAGACTACTTC | CASSPQGMGGDYF
- | TRBJ1-4 | TRBV6-5 | few | TGTGCCAGCAGGAGGAAACTACAACTTAATGAAAAACTGTTTTTT | CASRRKLQLNEKLFF
- | TRBJ2-7 | TRBV28 | - | TGTGCCAGCAGTCAGTTATACGAGCAGTACTTC | CASSQLYEQYF
- | TRBJ2-1 | TRBV28 | few | TGTGCCAGCAGTCCACCCAGGTTCTACAATGAGCAGTTCTTC | CASSPPRFYNEQFF
- | TRBJ1-1 | TRBV7-9 | - | TGTGCCAGCAGCCCGCTCAGGGGCACTGAAGCTTTCTTT | CASSPLRGTEAFF
TRBD1 | TRBJ1-3 | TRBV27 | - | TGTGCCAGCAGTCACGGACAGGGGGCCTCTGGAAACACCATATATTTT | CASSHGQGASGNTIYF
TRBD1 | TRBJ2-1 | TRBV4-3 | - | TGCGCCAGCAGCCAAGAATTCGGGACAGGGGGCAATGAGCAGTTCTTC | CASSQEFGTGGNEQFF
TRBD1 | TRBJ2-1 | TRBV5-1 | - | TGCGCCAGCAGCTCGCCCCGGGACAGCGGTTTCAATGAGCAGTTCTTC | CASSSPRDSGFNEQFF
- | TRBJ2-5 | TRBV5-1 | - | TGCGCCAGCAGCTCGACTACCCGGGGTACTAACGGCGAGACCCAGTACTTC | CASSSTTRGTNGETQYF
- | TRBJ2-6 | TRBV5-1 | - | TGCGCCAGCAGCTTAGAGACAGCCGGGGCCAACGTCCTGACTTTC | CASSLETAGANVLTF
- | TRBJ2-2 | TRBV7-3 | - | TGTGCCAGCAGCCTCAACACCGGGGAGCTGTTTTTT | CASSLNTGELFF
- | TRBJ2-5 | TRBV5-4 | - | TGTGCCAGCAGCCGTGGTTTGGGAGTCGAAGTAGAGACCCAGTACTTC | CASSRGLGVEVETQYF
- | TRBJ1-6 | TRBV9 | - | TGTGCCAGCAGCGTAGTGCCCCTGGACAGTTATAATTCACCCCTCCACTTT | CASSVVPLDSYNSPLHF
TRBD1 | TRBJ1-6 | TRBV6-6 | - | TGTGCCAGCAGTTCCCCCGCCGGGACAGTCAATTCACCCCTCCACTTT | CASSSPAGTVNSPLHF
- | TRBJ1-6 | TRBV10-3 | - | TGTGCCATCAAGGAATCGGGGAATTCACCCCTCCACTTT | CAIKESGNSPLHF
- | TRBJ1-1 | TRBV7-8 | - | TGTGCCAGCAGCTTCCTTTCAGGGTTCGCTGAAGCTTTCTTT | CASSFLSGFAEAFF
- | TRBJ1-1 | TRBV7-9 | - | TGTGCCAGCAGCCCATCCCGGGACACTGAAGCTTTCTTT | CASSPSRDTEAFF
TRBD1 | TRBJ2-5 | TRBV5-1 | - | TGCGCCAGCAGCCGGTCGGACAGGGGAGAGACCCAGTACTTC | CASSRSDRGETQYF
- | TRBJ1-6 | TRBV10-2 | - | TGCGCCAGCAGTGAGCCGTCCTATAATTCACCCCTCCACTTT | CASSEPSYNSPLHF
TRBD2 | TRBJ2-1 | TRBV6-4 | - | TGTGCCAGCAGTGACTCGGCTAGCGGTTACAATGAGCAGTTCTTC | CASSDSASGYNEQFF
TRBD1 | TRBJ2-3 | TRBV4-3 | - | TGCGCCAGCAGCCAAGAGGGAGGGACAGGGTCAGATACGCAGTATTTT | CASSQEGGTGSDTQYF
- | TRBJ2-7 | TRBV15 | - | TGTGCCACCAGCAGAGAAGGAAAGAAAGAGGCATGGAAGCAGTACTTC | CATSREGKKEAWKQYF
TRBD2 | TRBJ2-3 | TRBV9 | - | TGTGCCAGCGAAGCGGGAGGCACAGATACGCAGTATTTT | CASEAGGTDTQYF
TRBD2 | TRBJ2-3 | TRBV4-3 | - | TGCGCCAGCAGCCAGGCCGGGACTAGCGGGCCCCCTGCCACAGATACGCAGTATTTT | CASSQAGTSGPPATDTQYF